The present T cell receptor (beta chain) was sequenced within a study of PD-1 blockade in classical Hodgkin lymphoma. The overall study: Every 2 weeks, patients got 3 mg/kg intravenous nivolumab. Study observations and caveats: Compared with healthy donors, newly diagnosed patients reportedly showed lower baseline TCR diversity. Repertoire difference causes, possibly disease activity or prior therapy, remain undefined.

Every single patient, without exception, relapsed after autologous stem cell transplantation, and brentuximab vedotin exposure varied. Only in-frame clones appear in the TCRdb table, and some are missing; sequencing was by immunoSEQ multiplex PCR. The top ten clones hold roughly 5% of a sample with around 11,000 clones, about 80% of them seen once. This CDR3 comprises 13 residues. V was clipped by 4 bases and J by 5 bases, with 8 bases between them. From germline, CDR1 is SNHLY and CDR2 FYNNEI. This clone was seen just once. Its cognate antigen is unknown. This receptor was taken from a human donor with classical Hodgkin lymphoma. The rearrangement links TRBV2 to TRBJ1-4, with D tentatively TRBD1 (6 bases). Specimen: peripheral blood mononuclear cells (PBMCs), collected before the second cycle of nivolumab. In DNA form, the CDR3 reads TGTGCCAGCAGTGGGACAGACAATGAAAAACTGTTTTTT. Translated: CASSGTDNEKLFF.